What follows are 29 T cell receptor beta chains derived from one specimen sequenced in a study of human T cells and chemical hapten exposure. The sample's time point: patch test 3, about 24 weeks after DPC sensitization. Treatment noted: therapeutic diphenylcyclopropenone sensitization with weekly scalp DPC. TCRdb recomputed calls from the RACE reads with MiXCR, one row per CDR3 protein. Here the sample spans about 92,000 distinct CDR3 sequences, approximately 10% being singletons. The sequenced sample was whole blood, obtained in connection with sensitization to the hapten diphenylcyclopropenone (DPC). These receptors all come from a woman in her twenties or thirties with alopecia areata. Some clones in this sample may be carry-over from other donors' samples.

This rearrangement joins TRBV21-1 to TRBJ2-6. TRBV21-1 is tagged as a pseudogene. The CDR3 has 15 residues. CDR3 residues: CASSTPSSGANVLTF. CDR3 sequence (DNA): TGTGCCAGCAGCACTCCATCATCTGGGGCCAACGTCCTGACTTTC.

The V and J genes are TRBV28 and TRBJ1-1; D is undetermined. This CDR3 has 11 residues. Germline-derived CDR1 and CDR2 are MDHEN and SYDVKM. The V end lost 7 bases, the J end lost 0 bases, and 3 bases lay between the germline ends. In DNA form, the CDR3 reads TGTGCCAGCAAGATGAACACTGAAGCTTTCTTT. The encoded protein is CASKMNTEAFF.

This clonotype was counted at least ten times. The chain carries TRBV28 and TRBJ1-2; 7 nucleotides agree with TRBD1. V dropped 4 bases and J dropped 5; count of bases not matched to a gene: 10. CDR1 and CDR2 from the germline V gene are MDHEN and SYDVKM. This CDR3 comprises 15 residues. The CDR3 spells CASSSPGTATYGYTF. Here the CDR3 DNA reads TGTGCCAGCAGTTCTCCCGGGACAGCCACTTATGGCTACACCTTC.

This clonotype has a handful of counts. The chain carries TRBV7-2 and TRBJ2-5, with D perhaps TRBD1 (5 bases). Trimming pared 5 bases from V and 2 bases from J, leaving 15 bases between. The CDR3 consists of 15 residues. The germline gives CDR1 SGHTA, CDR2 FQGNSA. The CDR3 reads CASSPELRQQETQYF. The DNA for the CDR3 is TGTGCCAGCAGCCCAGAACTCCGACAGCAAGAGACCCAGTACTTC.

The chain combines TRBV7-6 with TRBJ1-3; no firm D call. Germline V gene lookup returns CDR1 SGHVS and CDR2 FNYEAQ. CDR3 length: 15 residues. Trimming took 0 bases from V and 0 from J, leaving 6 bases between them. CDR3 residues: CASSLAVSSGNTIYF. CDR3 DNA: TGTGCCAGCAGCTTAGCCGTCAGCTCTGGAAACACCATATATTTT.

This clonotype was counted at least ten times. The chain couples TRBV29-1 to TRBJ2-1; 9 positions agree with TRBD1. J lost 8 bases, V lost 2 bases, and 10 bases had no gene match. Germline V gene data show CDR1 as SQVTM and CDR2 as ANQGSEA. This CDR3 contains 15 residues. DNA of the CDR3: TGCAGCGTTGAATCCGTCGGGACAGGGAGTTATGAGCAGTTCTTC. Its translation is CSVESVGTGSYEQFF.

At least ten counts were recorded for this clonotype. The V call is TRBV6-6, the J call TRBJ1-1; 9 bases fit TRBD1. The CDR3 spans 14 residues. Germline V lookup: CDR1 MNHNY, CDR2 SVGAGI (reference sequence). J was trimmed by 4 bases and V by 6 bases; bases with no gene match: 6. The CDR3 DNA reads as TGTGCCAGCAGCCCGGGACAGGGACTCACTGAAGCTTTCTTT. Amino acids: CASSPGQGLTEAFF.

This clonotype was seen more than once but under ten times. This chain joins TRBV18 and TRBJ1-5; 8 bases line up with TRBD1. The J segment lost 9 bases and the V segment lost 0 bases, leaving 7 bases of the junction unmatched. Germline values: CDR1 KGHSH, CDR2 LQKENI. This CDR3 is 15 amino acids long. CDR3 in amino acids: CASSPPRTGPRPQHF. The CDR3 coding sequence is TGTGCCAGCTCACCACCCCGGACAGGGCCTCGGCCCCAGCATTTT.

This clonotype was counted ten times or more. The V gene is TRBV28, the J gene TRBJ1-2; unclear D gene. Germline CDR1 is MDHEN and CDR2 is SYDVKM. CDR3 length: 13 amino acids. Trimming left V 8 bases short and J 6 bases short, with 16 bases between. The CDR3 spells CASAVRDWDGYTF. The CDR3 DNA sequence: TGTGCCAGCGCAGTCCGGGATTGGGATGGCTACACCTTC.

V and J are TRBV6-2 or TRBV6-3 and TRBJ1-2; the D is unclear. The V end was cut by 2 bases, the J end by 2 bases, with 12 bases between. Germline V gene lookup returns CDR1 MNHEY and CDR2 SVGEGT. The CDR3 sequence is 15 residues long. In DNA, the CDR3 is TGTGCCAGCAGTTACACCTTCCCTGGAAACTATGGCTACACCTTC. Its protein is CASSYTFPGNYGYTF.

This chain links TRBV6-5 with TRBJ1-6, with D uncertain. Deletions cut 3 bases from V and 7 bases from J, with 22 bases between. The CDR3 has 18 residues. In germline, CDR1 is MNHEY, CDR2 SVGAGI. The CDR3 sequence is CASSYTVPGSDSNSPLHF. CDR3 nucleotide sequence: TGTGCCAGCAGTTATACGGTTCCTGGATCAGACTCCAATTCACCCCTCCACTTT.

This clonotype appeared a few times. The gene calls are TRBV6-5 and TRBJ1-1; 7 bases are shared with TRBD1. Losses at the gene ends were 6 bases for V and 4 bases for J; bases not matched to a gene: 8. The CDR3 runs to 14 residues. CDR1 is MNHEY, CDR2 SVGAGI, per germline. The CDR3 DNA follows: TGTGCCAGCAGAGCCATACAGGGGCCCACTGAAGCTTTCTTT. It encodes CASRAIQGPTEAFF.

This clonotype was found many times. V gene TRBV4-2 combines with J gene TRBJ2-1, with D hard to call. Trimming pared 0 bases from V and 8 bases from J, leaving 8 bases between. This CDR3 is 13 amino acids long. Germline V CDR1 and CDR2: LGHNA, YNFKEQ. The CDR3 nucleotides are TGTGCCAGCAGCCAAGAGTCAGGTTATGAGCAGTTCTTC. This gives the protein CASSQESGYEQFF.

This sequence joins TRBV5-5 and TRBJ1-1; possibly TRBD1 for D (5 bases). The CDR3 runs to 13 residues. Trimming stripped 2 bases from V and 3 bases from J, with 8 bases between. CDR1 is SGHKS, CDR2 YYEKEE, per germline (reference sequence). Here the CDR3 reads CASSFGDHTEAFF. CDR3 DNA sequence: TGTGCCAGCAGCTTTGGGGACCACACTGAAGCTTTCTTT.

V is TRBV10-3 and J is TRBJ2-3; 9 bases are shared with TRBD1. Germline CDR1 is ENHRY and CDR2 is SYGVKD. Trimming removed 7 bases from V and 2 bases from J; junction bases left unmatched: 7. There are 15 residues in the CDR3. The CDR3 nucleotides read TGTGCCATCAATACAGGGGGCCGGCACACAGATACGCAGTATTTT. Translation: CAINTGGRHTDTQYF.

This clonotype was found many times. The chain links TRBV28 to TRBJ1-5; D perhaps matches TRBD1 (5 bases). The CDR3 is made up of 13 amino acids. V shed 5 bases and J shed 2 bases, with 7 bases lying between them. In germline, CDR1 is MDHEN, CDR2 SYDVKM. CDR3 region: CASSRDGNQPQHF. DNA for the CDR3: TGTGCCAGCAGTCGGGACGGCAATCAGCCCCAGCATTTT.

This chain uses TRBV10-3 with TRBJ2-2; 11 bases agree with TRBD2. The V segment lost 3 bases and the J segment 2 bases; nucleotides outside the gene matches: 5. Germline V gene data show CDR1 as ENHRY and CDR2 as SYGVKD. The CDR3 loop spans 17 amino acids. CDR3 sequence: CAISDGLAGGNTGELFF. Here the CDR3 DNA reads TGTGCCATCAGTGATGGGCTAGCGGGGGGAAACACCGGGGAGCTGTTTTTT.

This clonotype has ten or more counts. V usage is TRBV6-2 or TRBV6-3 and J usage is TRBJ2-1; no reliable D call. V shed 2 bases and J shed 4 bases, with 9 bases lying between them. CDR3 length equals 14 residues. Germline V CDR1 and CDR2: MNHEY, SVGEGT. Here the CDR3 reads CASSYEEIYNEQFF. CDR3 nucleotides: TGTGCCAGCAGTTACGAGGAAATATACAATGAGCAGTTCTTC.

The sample holds one count of this clonotype. The genes are TRBV27 and TRBJ1-1, with D possibly being TRBD1 (6 bases). Trimming pared 3 bases from V and 3 bases from J, leaving 8 bases between. In germline, CDR1 is MNHEY, CDR2 SMNVEV (reference sequence). CDR3 length: 13 amino acids. The DNA for the CDR3 is TGTGCCAGCAGTTTCGGGGGGCACACTGAAGCTTTCTTT. It is translated as CASSFGGHTEAFF.

This clonotype came up many times. The gene calls are TRBV6-1 and TRBJ1-1; a possible D gene is TRBD1 (6 bases). The CDR3 consists of 13 residues. V was pared by 6 bases and J by 0 bases, with 8 bases between. Germline lookup yields CDR1 MNHNS and CDR2 SASEGT. CDR3 sequence: CASRGQMNTEAFF. DNA of the CDR3: TGTGCCAGCAGAGGACAGATGAACACTGAAGCTTTCTTT.

The chain links TRBV5-4 to TRBJ2-3; TRBD2 aligns across 8 bases. The length of the CDR3 is 13 residues. J was trimmed by 3 bases and V by 7 bases; bases with no gene match: 4. Germline CDR1 SGHNT, CDR2 YYREEE (reference sequence). CDR3 region: CASGVAGTDTQYF. The CDR3 DNA sequence: TGTGCCAGCGGGGTAGCGGGGACAGATACGCAGTATTTT.

This clonotype has only a few counts. The chain links TRBV7-8 to TRBJ1-4; D possibly corresponds to TRBD1 (5 bases). The germline gives CDR1 SGHVS, CDR2 FQNEAQ. The germline V and J ends were trimmed by 1 base and 3 bases, with 15 bases remaining between them. The CDR3 is 17 residues long. The CDR3 is CASSLGASQGPNEKLFF. CDR3 in DNA: TGTGCCAGCAGCTTAGGGGCATCCCAGGGCCCTAATGAAAAACTGTTTTTT.

The chain employs TRBV20-1 and TRBJ1-2; 8 bases match TRBD1. Germline CDR1 reads DFQATT; CDR2 reads SNEGSKA (reference sequence). The CDR3 covers 14 residues. V trimming: 1 base; J trimming: 0 bases; junction bases outside the gene matches: 1. The CDR3 DNA is TGCAGTGCTAGAGGGACAGGGTCTAACTATGGCTACACCTTC. As protein: CSARGTGSNYGYTF.

This clonotype has ten or more counts. Germline is not matched at one junction end, which may reflect a read error. The V gene is TRBV2, the J gene TRBJ1-4; possible D gene TRBD1, 6 bases. The germline CDR1 and CDR2 sequences are SNHLY and FYNNEI. This CDR3 has 15 residues. CDR3 nucleotide sequence: TGTGCCAGCAGGGAAGTTGAGGGGGGACGCGAAAAACTGTTTTTT. Protein product: CASREVEGGREKLFF.

The V call is TRBV20-1, the J call TRBJ2-7, with 12 bases fitting TRBD2. The ends lost 3 bases at V and 2 bases at J; junction bases unmatched: 23. In germline, CDR1 is DFQATT, CDR2 SNEGSKA (reference sequence). This CDR3 has 21 residues. CDR3 region: CSASQYELDQTSGRKTYEQYF. The CDR3 DNA reads TGCAGTGCTAGCCAATACGAACTCGACCAGACTAGCGGGAGAAAAACCTACGAGCAGTACTTC.

This clonotype was found a few times. The chain employs TRBV11-1 and TRBJ1-2; 11 bases are shared with TRBD1. CDR1 and CDR2 from the germline V gene are SGHAT and FQDESV (reference sequence). V lost 5 bases, J lost 7 bases, and 3 bases stayed unmatched. CDR3 size: 13 residues. The CDR3 DNA follows: TGTGCCAGCAGCCGGGACAGGGGGGCTGGCTACACCTTC. Translating gives CASSRDRGAGYTF.

The chain has TRBV5-5 and TRBJ1-5, with 7 nucleotides matching TRBD1. Germline-derived CDR1 and CDR2 are SGHKS and YYEKEE (reference sequence). V trimming: 3 bases; J trimming: 1 base; junction bases outside the gene matches: 7. This CDR3 has 16 residues. The CDR3 here is CASSWDRTGSNQPQHF. CDR3 sequence (DNA): TGTGCCAGCAGCTGGGACAGAACAGGGAGCAATCAGCCCCAGCATTTT.

Worth noting for this clonotype: The junction does not match germline at one end; this may be a read error. V gene TRBV5-6 combines with J gene TRBJ2-4; D may correspond to TRBD1 or TRBD2 (5 bases each). This CDR3 has 13 amino acids. Germline V gives CDR1 SGHDT, CDR2 YYEEEE. For the CDR3, the DNA is TGTGCCAGCAGCTCTGGGACGGAAAACATTCAGTGCTTC. Translating gives CASSSGTENIQCF.

The V gene is TRBV5-8, the J gene TRBJ1-5; D remains ambiguous. Germline V gene sequence: CDR1 SGHTS, CDR2 YDEGEE. The CDR3 runs 14 residues. Trimming took off 0 bases at V and 3 bases at J, with 7 bases between the two ends. The DNA for the CDR3 is TGTGCCAGCAGCTTGGGACGTTTCAATCAGCCCCAGCATTTT. This translates into CASSLGRFNQPQHF.